This T cell receptor beta chain is drawn from a study of neurological immune-mediated disorders. TCRdb redid the calling of the 5' RACE reads with MiXCR, one entry per CDR3 protein. The sample contains approximately 29,000 distinct CDR3 sequences, around 12% of which appear only once. The V segment lost 0 bases and the J segment 7 bases; nucleotides outside the gene matches: 9. CDR1 and CDR2 (germline): MNHEY, SVGAGI. The CDR3 is made up of 17 amino acids. The sample holds many counts of this clonotype. Healthy controls were blood bank volunteers in Maryland, USA. The chain has TRBV6-5 and TRBJ2-1; the match to TRBD2 covers 10 bases. The sequence came from a man aged 55 to 70 in good health. The source material was PBMCs. The CDR3 DNA reads as TGTGCCAGCAGTTACTCCTCGACTAGCGGGCCCCTAAATGAGCAGTTCTTC. This translates into CASSYSSTSGPLNEQFF.